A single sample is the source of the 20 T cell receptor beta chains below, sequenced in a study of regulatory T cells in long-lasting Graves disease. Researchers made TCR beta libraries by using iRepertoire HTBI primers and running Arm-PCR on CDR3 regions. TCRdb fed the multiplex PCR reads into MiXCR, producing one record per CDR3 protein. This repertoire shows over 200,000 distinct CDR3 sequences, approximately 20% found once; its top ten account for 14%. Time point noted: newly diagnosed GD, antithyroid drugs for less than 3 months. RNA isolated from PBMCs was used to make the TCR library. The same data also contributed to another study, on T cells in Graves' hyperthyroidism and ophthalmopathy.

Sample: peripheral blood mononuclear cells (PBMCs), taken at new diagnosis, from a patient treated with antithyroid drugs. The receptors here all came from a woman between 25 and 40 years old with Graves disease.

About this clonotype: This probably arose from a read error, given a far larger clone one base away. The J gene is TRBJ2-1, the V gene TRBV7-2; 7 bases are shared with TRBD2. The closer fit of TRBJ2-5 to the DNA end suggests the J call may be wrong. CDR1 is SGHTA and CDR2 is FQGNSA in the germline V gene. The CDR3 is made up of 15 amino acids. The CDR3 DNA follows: TGTGCCAGCAGCTTAGCTAGCGGGTACCAAGAGGCCCAGTACTTC. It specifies CASSLASGYQEAQYF.

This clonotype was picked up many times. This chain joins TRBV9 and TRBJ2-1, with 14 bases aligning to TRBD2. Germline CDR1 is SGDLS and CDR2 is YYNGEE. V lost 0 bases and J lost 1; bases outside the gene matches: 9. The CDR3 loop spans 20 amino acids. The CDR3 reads CASSVGGGTSGGFSYNEQFF. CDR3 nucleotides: TGTGCCAGCAGCGTAGGAGGAGGGACTAGCGGGGGATTTTCCTACAATGAGCAGTTCTTC. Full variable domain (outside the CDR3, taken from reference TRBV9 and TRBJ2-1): DSGVTQTPKHLITATGQRVTLRCSPRSGDLSVYWYQQSLDQGLQFLIQYYNGEERAKGNILERFSAQQFPDLHSELNLSSLELGDSALYFCASSVGGGTSGGFSYNEQFFGPGTRLTVL.

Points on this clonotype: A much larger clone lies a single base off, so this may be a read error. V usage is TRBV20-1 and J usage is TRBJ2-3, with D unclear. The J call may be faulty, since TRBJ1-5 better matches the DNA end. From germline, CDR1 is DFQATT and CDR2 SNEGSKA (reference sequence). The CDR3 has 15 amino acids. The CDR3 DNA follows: TGCAGTGCTAGAGAGGAGGGAGACTTCACAGATACGCAGCATTTT. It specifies CSAREEGDFTDTQHF.

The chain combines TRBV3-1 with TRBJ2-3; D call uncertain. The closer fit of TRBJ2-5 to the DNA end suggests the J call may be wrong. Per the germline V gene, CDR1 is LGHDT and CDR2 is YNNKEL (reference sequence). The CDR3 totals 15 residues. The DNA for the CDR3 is TGTGCCAGCAGCCTATTCGCCAAAAACGGGGAGACCCAGTACTTC. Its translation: CASSLFAKNGETQYF.

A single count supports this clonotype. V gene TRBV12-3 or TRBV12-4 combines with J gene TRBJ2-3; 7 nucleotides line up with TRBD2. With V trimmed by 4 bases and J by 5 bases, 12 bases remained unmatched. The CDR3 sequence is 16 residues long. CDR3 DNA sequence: TGTGCCAGCAGTTCCTCCGGGGCTAGCGGCCTAGATACGCAGTATTTT. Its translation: CASSSSGASGLDTQYF.

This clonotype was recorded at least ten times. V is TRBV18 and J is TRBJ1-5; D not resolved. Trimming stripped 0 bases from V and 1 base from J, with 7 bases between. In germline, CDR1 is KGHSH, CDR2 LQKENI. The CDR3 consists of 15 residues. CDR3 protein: CASSPPGQSNQPQHF. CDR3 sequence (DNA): TGTGCCAGCTCACCACCGGGCCAGAGCAATCAGCCCCAGCATTTT.

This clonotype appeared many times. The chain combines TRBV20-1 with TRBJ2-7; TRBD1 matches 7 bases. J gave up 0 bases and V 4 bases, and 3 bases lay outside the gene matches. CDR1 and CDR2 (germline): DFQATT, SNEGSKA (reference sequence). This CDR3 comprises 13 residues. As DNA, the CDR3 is TGCAGTGCTACCCGGGACAGCTCCTACGAGCAGTACTTC. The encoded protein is CSATRDSSYEQYF.

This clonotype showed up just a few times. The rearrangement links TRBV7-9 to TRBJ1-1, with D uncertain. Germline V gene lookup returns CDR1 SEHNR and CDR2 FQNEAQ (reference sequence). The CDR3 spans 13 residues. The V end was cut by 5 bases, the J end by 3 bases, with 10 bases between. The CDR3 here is CASSRQLDTEAFF. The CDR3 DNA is TGTGCCAGCAGCCGACAATTGGACACTGAAGCTTTCTTT.

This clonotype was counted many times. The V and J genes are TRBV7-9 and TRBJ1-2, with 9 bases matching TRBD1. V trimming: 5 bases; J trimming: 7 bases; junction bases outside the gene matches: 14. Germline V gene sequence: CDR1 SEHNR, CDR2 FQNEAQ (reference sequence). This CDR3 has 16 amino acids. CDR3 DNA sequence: TGTGCCAGCAGCCATCGCCCGGGACAGGGCCTAGGTGGCTACACCTTC. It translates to CASSHRPGQGLGGYTF. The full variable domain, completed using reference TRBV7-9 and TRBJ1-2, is DTGVSQNPRHKITKRGQNVTFRCDPISEHNRLYWYRQTLGQGPEFLTYFQNEAQLEKSRLLSDRFSAERPKGSFSTLEIQRTEQGDSAMYLCASSHRPGQGLGGYTFGSGTRLTVV.

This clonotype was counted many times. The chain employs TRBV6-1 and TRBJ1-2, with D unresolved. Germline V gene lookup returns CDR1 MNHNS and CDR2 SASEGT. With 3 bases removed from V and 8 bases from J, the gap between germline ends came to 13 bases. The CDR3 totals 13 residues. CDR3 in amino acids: CASSEGSAQGYTF. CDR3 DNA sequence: TGTGCCAGCAGTGAGGGGAGTGCGCAGGGCTACACCTTC.

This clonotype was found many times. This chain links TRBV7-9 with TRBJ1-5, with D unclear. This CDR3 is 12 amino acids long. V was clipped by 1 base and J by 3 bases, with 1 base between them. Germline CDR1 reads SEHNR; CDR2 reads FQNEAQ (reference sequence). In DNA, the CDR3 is TGTGCCAGCAGCTTAGACAATCAGCCCCAGCATTTT. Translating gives CASSLDNQPQHF. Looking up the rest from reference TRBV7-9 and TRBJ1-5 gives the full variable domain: DTGVSQNPRHKITKRGQNVTFRCDPISEHNRLYWYRQTLGQGPEFLTYFQNEAQLEKSRLLSDRFSAERPKGSFSTLEIQRTEQGDSAMYLCASSLDNQPQHFGDGTRLSIL.

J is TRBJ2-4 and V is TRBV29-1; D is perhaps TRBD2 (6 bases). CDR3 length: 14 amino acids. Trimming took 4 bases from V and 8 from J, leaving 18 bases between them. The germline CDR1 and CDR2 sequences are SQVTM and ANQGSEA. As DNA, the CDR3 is TGCAGCGTTGTGGGGGGTCTTAAAACGGACATTCAGTACTTC. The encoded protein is CSVVGGLKTDIQYF.

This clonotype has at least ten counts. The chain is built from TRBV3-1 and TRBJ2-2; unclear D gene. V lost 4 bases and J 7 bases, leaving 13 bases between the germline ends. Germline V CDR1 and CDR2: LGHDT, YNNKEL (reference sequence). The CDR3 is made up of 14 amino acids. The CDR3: CASSLASGNGELFF. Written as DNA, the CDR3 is TGTGCCAGCAGCCTAGCATCCGGTAACGGGGAGCTGTTTTTT.

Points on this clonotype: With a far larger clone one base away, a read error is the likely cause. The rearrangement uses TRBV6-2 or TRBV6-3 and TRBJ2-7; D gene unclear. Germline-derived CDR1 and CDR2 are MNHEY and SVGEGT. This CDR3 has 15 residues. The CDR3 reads CVSSLSPRSYYEQYF. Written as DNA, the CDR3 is TGTGTCAGCAGTTTATCGCCGCGCAGCTACTACGAGCAGTACTTC.

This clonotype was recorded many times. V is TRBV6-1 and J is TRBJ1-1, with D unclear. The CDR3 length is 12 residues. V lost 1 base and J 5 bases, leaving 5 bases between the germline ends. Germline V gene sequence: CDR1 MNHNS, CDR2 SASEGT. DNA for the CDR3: TGTGCCAGCAGTGAAGGGTGGACTGAAGCTTTCTTT. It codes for CASSEGWTEAFF.

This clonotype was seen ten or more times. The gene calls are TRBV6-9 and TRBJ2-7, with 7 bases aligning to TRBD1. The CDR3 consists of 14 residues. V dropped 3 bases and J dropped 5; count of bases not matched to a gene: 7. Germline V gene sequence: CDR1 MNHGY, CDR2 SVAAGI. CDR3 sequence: CASSYSPGGDEQYF. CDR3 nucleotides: TGTGCCAGCAGTTACAGCCCAGGGGGTGACGAGCAGTACTTC.

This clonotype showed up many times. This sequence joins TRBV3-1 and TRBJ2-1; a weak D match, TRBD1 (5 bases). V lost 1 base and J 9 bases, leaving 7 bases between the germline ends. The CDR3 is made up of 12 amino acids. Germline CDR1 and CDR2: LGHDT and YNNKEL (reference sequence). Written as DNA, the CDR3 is TGTGCCAGCAGCCAAGTAGGGGCTGAGCAGTTCTTC. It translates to CASSQVGAEQFF.

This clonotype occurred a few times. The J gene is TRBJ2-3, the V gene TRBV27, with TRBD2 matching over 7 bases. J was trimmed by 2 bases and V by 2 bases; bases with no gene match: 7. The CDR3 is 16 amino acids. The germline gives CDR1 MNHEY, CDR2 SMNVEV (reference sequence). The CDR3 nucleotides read TGTGCCAGCAGTTTAGGAGCGGGGCGAAACACAGATACGCAGTATTTT. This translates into CASSLGAGRNTDTQYF.

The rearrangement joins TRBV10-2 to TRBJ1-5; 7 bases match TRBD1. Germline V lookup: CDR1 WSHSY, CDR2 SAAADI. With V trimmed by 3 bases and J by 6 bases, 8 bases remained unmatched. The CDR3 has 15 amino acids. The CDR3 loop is CASSDQGDSLQPQHF. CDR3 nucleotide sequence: TGCGCCAGCAGTGACCAGGGGGACTCACTTCAGCCCCAGCATTTT.

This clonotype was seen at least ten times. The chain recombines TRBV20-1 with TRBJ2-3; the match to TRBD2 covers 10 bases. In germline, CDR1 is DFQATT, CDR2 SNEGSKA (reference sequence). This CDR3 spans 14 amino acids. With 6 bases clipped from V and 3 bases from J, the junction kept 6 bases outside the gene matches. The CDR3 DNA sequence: TGCAGTGCCATTAGCGGGGGGCAGACAGATACGCAGTATTTT. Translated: CSAISGGQTDTQYF.